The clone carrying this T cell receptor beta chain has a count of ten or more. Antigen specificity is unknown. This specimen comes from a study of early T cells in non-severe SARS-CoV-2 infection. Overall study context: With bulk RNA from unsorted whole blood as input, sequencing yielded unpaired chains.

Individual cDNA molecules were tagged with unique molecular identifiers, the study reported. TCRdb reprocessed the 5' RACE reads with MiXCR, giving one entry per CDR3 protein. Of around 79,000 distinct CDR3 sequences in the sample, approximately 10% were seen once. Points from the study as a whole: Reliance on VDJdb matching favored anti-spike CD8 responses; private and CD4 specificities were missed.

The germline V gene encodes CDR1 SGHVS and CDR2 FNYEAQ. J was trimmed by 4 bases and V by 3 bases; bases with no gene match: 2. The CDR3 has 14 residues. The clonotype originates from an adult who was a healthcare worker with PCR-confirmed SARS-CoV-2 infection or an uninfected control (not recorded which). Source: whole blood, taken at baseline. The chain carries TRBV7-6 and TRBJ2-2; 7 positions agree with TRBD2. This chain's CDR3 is CASSFSGGTGELFF. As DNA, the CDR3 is TGTGCCAGCAGCTTCTCGGGGGGCACCGGGGAGCTGTTTTTT.